Each of the 32 T cell receptor beta chains below was sequenced from the same sample in a study of cytomegalovirus exposure and HLA in healthy donors. The study ran its PCR with 60 Vbeta and 13 Jbeta primers. Assay: immunoSEQ multiplex PCR; the TCRdb copy retains only in-frame clones and omits some. The sample shows around 120,000 clones, around 70% of them seen only once. Sample: PBMCs. The receptors originated from a woman aged 55-75 years in good health and CMV-seropositive.

Written as DNA, the CDR3 is TGCAGCCTCAGCCCTGGGGGGGGCACTGAAGCTTTCTTT. It yields the protein CSLSPGGGTEAFF. V and J are TRBV29-1 and TRBJ1-1; TRBD1 might be the D (5 bases). The V gene lost 8 bases and the J gene lost 4 bases, with 17 bases spanning the gap. This CDR3 spans 13 amino acids. Per the germline V gene, CDR1 is SQVTM and CDR2 is ANQGSEA.

The chain links TRBV18 to TRBJ2-6; D is perhaps TRBD2 (6 bases). The V end lost 11 bases, the J end lost 8 bases, and 16 bases lay between the germline ends. Germline V gene data show CDR1 as KGHSH and CDR2 as LQKENI. There are 13 residues in the CDR3. CDR3 coding DNA: TGTGCCTGGGGGAGGACGGGGTCCAACGTCCTGACTTTC. Amino acids: CAWGRTGSNVLTF.

The chain's CDR3 is CASSSGTGGPLYEQYF. The DNA for the CDR3 is TGCGCCAGCAGTTCCGGGACAGGGGGTCCACTTTACGAGCAGTACTTC. The V gene is TRBV5-1, the J gene TRBJ2-7; 11 nucleotides agree with TRBD1. Losses at the gene ends were 5 bases for V and 4 bases for J; bases not matched to a gene: 11. The CDR3 runs to 16 residues. Germline V CDR1 and CDR2: SGHRS, YFSETQ.

The rearrangement links TRBV5-5 to TRBJ2-2; 10 bases line up with TRBD1. The CDR3 covers 15 residues. With V trimmed by 3 bases and J by 4 bases, 3 bases remained unmatched. The V gene's germline CDR1 is SGHKS and CDR2 YYEKEE (reference sequence). In DNA form, the CDR3 reads TGTGCCAGCAGCTGGGGGACAGGGGTCACCGGGGAGCTGTTTTTT. Amino acids: CASSWGTGVTGELFF.

V gene TRBV18 combines with J gene TRBJ2-3; 10 positions match TRBD1. With V trimmed by 3 bases and J by 1 base, 4 bases remained unmatched. Germline CDR1 and CDR2: KGHSH and LQKENI. The CDR3 has 16 amino acids. This CDR3 reads CASSPPGTGGTDTQYF. DNA for the CDR3: TGTGCCAGCTCACCCCCCGGGACAGGGGGCACAGATACGCAGTATTTT.

The chain is built from TRBV7-6 and TRBJ2-7, with 7 bases that match TRBD2. There are 15 residues in the CDR3. The germline gives CDR1 SGHVS, CDR2 FNYEAQ. Trimming at V came to 0 bases and at J to 2 bases, leaving 4 bases not matched to a gene. The CDR3 spells CASSLASGTTYEQYF. As DNA, the CDR3 is TGTGCCAGCAGCTTAGCCTCCGGGACTACCTACGAGCAGTACTTC.

V usage is TRBV10-2 and J usage is TRBJ1-2; 10 nucleotides align to TRBD1. J was trimmed by 5 bases and V by 8 bases; bases with no gene match: 5. The CDR3 contains 13 residues. CDR1 and CDR2 (germline): WSHSY, SAAADI. CDR3 residues: CASGRDRGYGYTF. DNA of the CDR3: TGCGCCAGCGGCCGGGACAGGGGTTATGGCTACACCTTC.

CDR3 residues: CASSMLRGDEQYF. CDR3 bases: TGTGCCAGTAGTATGCTACGCGGGGACGAGCAGTACTTC. The V call is TRBV19, the J call TRBJ2-5; D possibly corresponds to TRBD2 (6 bases). The J call may be in error: the DNA end matches TRBJ2-7 better. This CDR3 is 13 amino acids long. CDR1 and CDR2 (germline): LNHDA, SQIVND (reference sequence).

The CDR3 coding sequence is TGTGCCAGCAGCTCGGGACAGGGGGCTGCAGATACGCAGTATTTT. Its protein is CASSSGQGAADTQYF. V and J are TRBV14 and TRBJ2-3; 12 bases map to TRBD1. The CDR3 runs to 15 residues. The germline CDR1 and CDR2 sequences are SGHDN and FVKESK. V trimming: 5 bases; J trimming: 4 bases; junction bases outside the gene matches: 4.

V and J are TRBV2 and TRBJ1-5, with 8 bases lining up with TRBD1. The CDR3 totals 16 residues. Germline trimming cut 6 bases from V and 4 bases from J; bases unmatched to any gene: 11. Germline assignment: CDR1 SNHLY and CDR2 FYNNEI. The CDR3, as DNA: TGTGCCAGCAGGAAAGGGCAGGGGGCGAGAAATCAGCCCCAGCATTTT. As protein: CASRKGQGARNQPQHF. The variable domain in full, completed from reference TRBV2 and TRBJ1-5, reads EPEVTQTPSHQVTQMGQEVILRCVPISNHLYFYWYRQILGQKVEFLVSFYNNEISEKSEIFDDQFSVERPDGSNFTLKIRSTKLEDSAMYFCASRKGQGARNQPQHFGDGTRLSIL.

V usage is TRBV7-3 and J usage is TRBJ2-7, with 9 bases identical to TRBD1. The CDR3 length is 16 residues. CDR1 is SGHTA, CDR2 FQGTGA, per germline. V lost 0 bases to trimming and J lost 3 bases; unmatched junction nucleotides: 6. Written as DNA, the CDR3 is TGTGCCAGCAGCTTAACCTACCGGACAGGGGACTACGAGCAGTACTTC. It is translated as CASSLTYRTGDYEQYF.

The V call is TRBV20-1, the J call TRBJ2-1; no clear D gene. This CDR3 has 11 residues. Germline CDR1 is DFQATT and CDR2 is SNEGSKA (reference sequence). V lost 0 bases, J lost 8 bases, and 5 bases lay in between. CDR3 amino acids: CSARDIDEQFF. In nucleotides, the CDR3 is TGCAGTGCTAGAGATATCGATGAGCAGTTCTTC.

V is TRBV6-5 and J is TRBJ1-1; 7 bases are shared with TRBD1. The CDR3 consists of 15 residues. In germline, CDR1 is MNHEY, CDR2 SVGAGI. V lost 6 bases, J lost 0 bases, and 7 bases stayed unmatched. The CDR3 DNA is TGTGCCAGCAGGAGAGGACAGGCAATGAACACTGAAGCTTTCTTT. Translated, it gives CASRRGQAMNTEAFF.

This chain links TRBV19 with TRBJ1-2, with D tentatively TRBD1 (5 bases). CDR1 and CDR2 (germline): LNHDA, SQIVND (reference sequence). This CDR3 contains 15 residues. Trimming took 2 bases from V and 5 from J, leaving 15 bases between them. The CDR3 loop reads CASSIPRTTAYGYTF. DNA of the CDR3: TGTGCCAGTAGTATACCTCGCACGACAGCTTATGGCTACACCTTC.

This clone occurred a few times. The rearrangement uses TRBV19 and TRBJ2-7; D perhaps matches TRBD1 (5 bases). The V gene's germline CDR1 is LNHDA and CDR2 SQIVND (reference sequence). The germline V and J ends were trimmed by 8 bases and 4 bases, with 12 bases remaining between them. The CDR3 length is 12 residues. This CDR3 reads CASGAGIYEQYF. The CDR3 region has the DNA TGTGCCAGTGGGGCAGGGATTTACGAGCAGTACTTC.

This clone was recorded only once. This chain joins TRBV5-1 and TRBJ2-3; 7 bases map to TRBD2. This CDR3 has 15 residues. With V trimmed by 0 bases and J by 2 bases, 3 bases remained unmatched. Germline V CDR1 and CDR2: SGHRS, YFSETQ. CDR3 protein: CASSLGAGPTDTQYF. As DNA, the CDR3 is TGCGCCAGCAGCTTGGGAGCGGGGCCCACAGATACGCAGTATTTT.

V usage is TRBV7-8 and J usage is TRBJ2-1, with D tentatively TRBD1 (6 bases). Germline values: CDR1 SGHVS, CDR2 FQNEAQ. V lost 4 bases to trimming and J lost 3 bases, with 13 bases between them. The CDR3 is 15 amino acids. The CDR3 region is CASSSLQGSYNEQFF. In DNA form, the CDR3 reads TGTGCCAGCAGCTCATTACAGGGAAGCTACAATGAGCAGTTCTTC.

The sample holds a few counts of this clone. This chain uses TRBV20-1 with TRBJ1-4; possible D gene TRBD1, 5 bases. Germline values: CDR1 DFQATT, CDR2 SNEGSKA (reference sequence). The CDR3 covers 11 residues. The CDR3 spells CSERRDEKLFF. In nucleotides, the CDR3 is TGCAGCGAGAGGCGGGACGAAAAACTGTTTTTT.

The chain links TRBV7-9 to TRBJ1-2, with 8 bases that match TRBD1. The CDR3 runs 13 residues. Losses at the gene ends were 4 bases for V and 8 bases for J; bases not matched to a gene: 6. CDR1 and CDR2 (germline): SEHNR, FQNEAQ (reference sequence). The CDR3 spells CASSSQGARGYTF. CDR3 sequence (DNA): TGTGCCAGCAGCTCCCAGGGGGCCAGGGGCTACACCTTC.

This chain connects TRBV6-4 to TRBJ1-5, with D unclear. The CDR3 loop spans 14 amino acids. Germline V gene sequence: CDR1 MRHNA, CDR2 SNTAGT. Trimming stripped 2 bases from V and 9 bases from J, with 14 bases between. CDR3 in amino acids: CASSDGYGRGPQHF. The DNA for the CDR3 is TGTGCCAGCAGTGACGGGTACGGGCGGGGGCCCCAGCATTTT.

The rearrangement joins TRBV6-4 to TRBJ2-7; D is perhaps TRBD1 (6 bases). V lost 7 bases and J 5 bases, leaving 21 bases between the germline ends. The germline V gene has CDR1 MRHNA and CDR2 SNTAGT. The CDR3 totals 15 residues. In nucleotides, the CDR3 is TGTGCCAGCACCCCCGACACAGGGAAGACCCACGAGCAGTACTTC. Protein product: CASTPDTGKTHEQYF.

The chain couples TRBV4-1 to TRBJ2-3; the D gene is possibly TRBD2 (6 bases). Trimming pared 2 bases from V and 4 bases from J, leaving 16 bases between. The CDR3 consists of 16 residues. Per the germline V gene, CDR1 is MGHRA and CDR2 is YSYEKL. CDR3 DNA sequence: TGCGCCAGCAGCCAACTAACGGGCGGGGCAGCAGATACGCAGTATTTT. Its protein product is CASSQLTGGAADTQYF.

The chain has TRBV9 and TRBJ1-2; weak D call: TRBD1 (6 bases). Trimming took off 0 bases at V and 7 bases at J, with 16 bases between the two ends. The CDR3 has 15 amino acids. CDR1 and CDR2 (germline): SGDLS, YYNGEE. This CDR3 is CASSVDPGAPSGYTF. In DNA form, the CDR3 reads TGTGCCAGCAGCGTAGATCCAGGGGCTCCCTCTGGCTACACCTTC. Complete variable domain (other parts from reference TRBV9 and TRBJ1-2): DSGVTQTPKHLITATGQRVTLRCSPRSGDLSVYWYQQSLDQGLQFLIQYYNGEERAKGNILERFSAQQFPDLHSELNLSSLELGDSALYFCASSVDPGAPSGYTFGSGTRLTVV.

The rearrangement joins TRBV27 to TRBJ2-5; 10 bases agree with TRBD2. The germline V gene encodes CDR1 MNHEY and CDR2 SMNVEV (reference sequence). The CDR3 covers 17 residues. V dropped 1 base and J dropped 11; count of bases not matched to a gene: 16. The CDR3 protein is CASSLWIAGGPVRLQYF. The CDR3 DNA reads TGTGCCAGCAGTTTATGGATAGCGGGGGGCCCGGTGAGGTTGCAGTACTTC.

The chain uses TRBV14 and TRBJ1-3, with D possibly matching TRBD1 (6 bases). The CDR3 has 14 residues. CDR1 is SGHDN and CDR2 is FVKESK in the germline V gene. The V end lost 6 bases, the J end lost 1 base, and 10 bases lay between the germline ends. The CDR3 is CASRNTGSGNTIYF. CDR3 DNA: TGTGCCAGCAGAAATACAGGGTCTGGAAACACCATATATTTT. The full variable domain, with the rest looked up from reference TRBV14 and TRBJ1-3, is EAGVTQFPSHSVIEKGQTVTLRCDPISGHDNLYWYRRVMGKEIKFLLHFVKESKQDESGMPNNRFLAERTGGTYSTLKVQPAELEDSGVYFCASRNTGSGNTIYFGEGSWLTVV.

The chain carries TRBV29-1 and TRBJ1-3, with 8 nucleotides matching TRBD1. J lost 6 bases, V lost 7 bases, and 11 bases had no gene match. This CDR3 has 14 residues. CDR1 SQVTM and CDR2 ANQGSEA come from the germline V gene. For the CDR3, the DNA is TGCAGCGCCTCCCGGGACAGGACCTTAAACACCATATATTTT. Amino acid sequence: CSASRDRTLNTIYF.

The chain combines TRBV19 with TRBJ1-1; 7 nucleotides agree with TRBD1. The CDR3 contains 12 residues. Unmatched junction bases numbered 8, after V lost 9 bases and J lost 7 bases. Germline V gives CDR1 LNHDA, CDR2 SQIVND (reference sequence). In DNA form, the CDR3 reads TGTGCCAGCACCGGGACAGCTCATGAAGCTTTCTTT. Translated: CASTGTAHEAFF.

CDR3 amino acids: CASSLPGQESTGELFF. DNA for the CDR3: TGTGCCAGCAGCTTACCGGGACAGGAGTCCACCGGGGAGCTGTTTTTT. This chain links TRBV7-9 with TRBJ2-2, with 8 bases lining up with TRBD1. This CDR3 spans 16 amino acids. V lost 2 bases, J lost 4 bases, and 6 bases stayed unmatched. Germline V CDR1 and CDR2: SEHNR, FQNEAQ (reference sequence).

The J gene is TRBJ2-1, the V gene TRBV7-2; TRBD2 aligns across 9 bases. There are 18 residues in the CDR3. Germline V lookup: CDR1 SGHTA, CDR2 FQGNSA. Unmatched junction bases numbered 12, after V lost 1 base and J lost 5 bases. CDR3 sequence reads: CASSLVVSAGGRDNEQFF. The CDR3 DNA follows: TGTGCCAGCAGCTTAGTTGTTTCGGCGGGGGGGAGGGACAATGAGCAGTTCTTC. Using reference TRBV7-2 and TRBJ2-1 for the parts outside the CDR3, the full variable domain is GAGVSQSPSNKVTEKGKDVELRCDPISGHTALYWYRQSLGQGLEFLIYFQGNSAPDKSGLPSDRFSAERTGGSVSTLTIQRTQQEDSAVYLCASSLVVSAGGRDNEQFFGPGTRLTVL.

This clone turned up a few times. The V call is TRBV5-3, the J call TRBJ1-1; D is unclear. TRBV5-3 is an open reading frame whose function is uncertain. V was pared by 1 base and J by 4 bases, with 20 bases between. The CDR3 runs 17 residues. DNA for the CDR3: TGTGCCAGAAGCTTGACCGGTCACGGGGTCTGGGTCACTGAAGCTTTCTTT. This encodes CARSLTGHGVWVTEAFF.

The genes are TRBV10-1 and TRBJ2-1; 9 nucleotides align to TRBD2. The V gene end was trimmed by 0 bases and the J gene end by 5 bases; junction bases not matched to a gene: 5. The CDR3 totals 16 residues. The germline V gene has CDR1 WNHNN and CDR2 SYGVQD (reference sequence). The CDR3 region has the DNA TGCGCCAGCAGTGAGTCAGGTAGCGGGGGTAACAATGAGCAGTTCTTC. Translated: CASSESGSGGNNEQFF.

The chain links TRBV5-8 to TRBJ2-5; D unclear. V was shortened by 1 base and J by 0 bases, with 4 bases between the two germline ends. Germline loops: CDR1 SGHTS, CDR2 YDEGEE. CDR3 length: 13 residues. CDR3 sequence (DNA): TGTGCCAGCAGCTTGTTCAACCAAGAGACCCAGTACTTC. Translating gives CASSLFNQETQYF.